This T cell receptor (beta chain) was retrieved from a study of T cells expressing NK-cell markers. Whole-study results and caveats: A few donors likewise had their CD3+CD56-NKG2C+ fraction led by these clonotypes.

Remarks on this clonotype: The antigen is undetermined.

TCRdb re-called the 5' RACE reads; every CDR3 protein appears as one record, without DNA. The listing records 550,000 or so distinct CDR3 sequences. Germline V gene sequence: CDR1 WSHSY, CDR2 SAAADI. The CDR3 consists of 13 residues. The receptor comes from a young man in good health. The V gene is TRBV10-2, the J gene TRBJ2-3; TCRdb indicates TRBD2, and absent DNA this call remains unverified. Input material: blood T cells: a sorted CD56 or NKG2C T cell subset, CD4+ or CD8+ T cells, or bulk PBMC T cells (not recorded which). CDR3 region: CASRAGVVDTQYF.